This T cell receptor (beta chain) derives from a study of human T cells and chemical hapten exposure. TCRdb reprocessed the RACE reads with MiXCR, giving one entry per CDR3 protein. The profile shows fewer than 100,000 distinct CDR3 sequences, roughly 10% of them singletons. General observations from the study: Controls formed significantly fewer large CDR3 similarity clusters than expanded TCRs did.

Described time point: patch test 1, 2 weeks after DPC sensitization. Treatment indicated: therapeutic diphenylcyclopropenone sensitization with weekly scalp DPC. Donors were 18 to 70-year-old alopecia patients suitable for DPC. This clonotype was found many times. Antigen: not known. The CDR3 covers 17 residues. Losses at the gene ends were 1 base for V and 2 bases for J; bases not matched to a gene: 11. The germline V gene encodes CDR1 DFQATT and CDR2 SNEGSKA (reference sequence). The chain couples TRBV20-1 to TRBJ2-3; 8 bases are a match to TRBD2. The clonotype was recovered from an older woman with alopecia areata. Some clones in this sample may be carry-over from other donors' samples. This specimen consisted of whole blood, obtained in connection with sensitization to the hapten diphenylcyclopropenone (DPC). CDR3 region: CSARGEGAGEDTDTQYF. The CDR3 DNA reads TGCAGTGCTAGAGGGGAGGGAGCGGGGGAAGACACAGATACGCAGTATTTT.